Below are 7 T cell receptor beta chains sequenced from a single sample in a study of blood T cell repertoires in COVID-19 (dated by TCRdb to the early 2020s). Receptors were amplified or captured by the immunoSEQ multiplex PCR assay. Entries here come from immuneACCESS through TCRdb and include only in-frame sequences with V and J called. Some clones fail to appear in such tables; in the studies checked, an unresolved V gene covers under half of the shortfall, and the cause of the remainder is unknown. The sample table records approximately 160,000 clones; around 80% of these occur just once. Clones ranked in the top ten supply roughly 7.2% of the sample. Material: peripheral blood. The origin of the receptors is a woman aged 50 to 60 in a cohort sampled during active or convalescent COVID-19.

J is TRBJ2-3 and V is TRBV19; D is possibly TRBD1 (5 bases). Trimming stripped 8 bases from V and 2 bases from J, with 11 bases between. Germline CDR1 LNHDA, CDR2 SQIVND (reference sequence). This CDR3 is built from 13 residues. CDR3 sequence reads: CASGAGFTDTQYF. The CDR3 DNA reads TGTGCCAGTGGGGCAGGGTTCACAGATACGCAGTATTTT. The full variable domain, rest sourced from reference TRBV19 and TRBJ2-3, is DGGITQSPKYLFRKEGQNVTLSCEQNLNHDAMYWYRQDPGQGLRLIYYSQIVNDFQKGDIAEGYSVSREKKESFPLTVTSAQKNPTAFYLCASGAGFTDTQYFGPGTRLTVL.

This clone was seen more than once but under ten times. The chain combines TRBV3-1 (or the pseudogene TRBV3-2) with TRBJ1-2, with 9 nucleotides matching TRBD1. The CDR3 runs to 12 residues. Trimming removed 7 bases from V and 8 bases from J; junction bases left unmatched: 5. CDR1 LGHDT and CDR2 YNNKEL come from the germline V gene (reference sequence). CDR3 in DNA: TGTGCCAGCACCTCGACAGGGGGAGGCTACACCTTC. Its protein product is CASTSTGGGYTF.

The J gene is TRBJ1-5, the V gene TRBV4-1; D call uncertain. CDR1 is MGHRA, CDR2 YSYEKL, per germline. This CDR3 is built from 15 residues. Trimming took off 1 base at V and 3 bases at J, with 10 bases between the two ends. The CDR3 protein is CASSQAPYNNQPQHF. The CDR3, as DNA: TGCGCCAGCAGCCAAGCACCGTACAACAATCAGCCCCAGCATTTT.

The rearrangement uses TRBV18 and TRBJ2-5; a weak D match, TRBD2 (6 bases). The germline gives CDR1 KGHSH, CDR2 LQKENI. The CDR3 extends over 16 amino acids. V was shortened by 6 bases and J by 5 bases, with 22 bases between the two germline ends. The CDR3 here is CASSPAGRGAGETQYF. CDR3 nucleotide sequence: TGTGCCAGCTCCCCTGCGGGACGGGGCGCGGGGGAGACCCAGTACTTC.

CDR3 protein: CASSVGGQGNYGYTF. In DNA form, the CDR3 reads TGTGCCAGCAGCGTAGGGGGACAGGGGAACTATGGCTACACCTTC. The J gene is TRBJ1-2, the V gene TRBV9; TRBD1 matches at 10 bases. V lost 0 bases and J lost 2; bases outside the gene matches: 1. The CDR3 is made up of 15 amino acids. The germline CDR1 and CDR2 sequences are SGDLS and YYNGEE.

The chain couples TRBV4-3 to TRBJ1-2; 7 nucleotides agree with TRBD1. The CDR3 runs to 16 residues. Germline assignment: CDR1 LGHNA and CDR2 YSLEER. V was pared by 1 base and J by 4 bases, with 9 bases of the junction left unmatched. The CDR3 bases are TGCGCCAGCAGCCAAGGCCGAGGGGGCGCCGGCTATGGCTACACCTTC. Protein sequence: CASSQGRGGAGYGYTF.

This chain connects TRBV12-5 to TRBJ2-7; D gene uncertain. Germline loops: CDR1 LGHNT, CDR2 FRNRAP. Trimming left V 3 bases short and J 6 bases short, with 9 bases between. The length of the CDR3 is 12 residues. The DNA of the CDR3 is TGTGCTAGTGGTTTAGTAGGAGCCGAGCAGTACTTC. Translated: CASGLVGAEQYF.